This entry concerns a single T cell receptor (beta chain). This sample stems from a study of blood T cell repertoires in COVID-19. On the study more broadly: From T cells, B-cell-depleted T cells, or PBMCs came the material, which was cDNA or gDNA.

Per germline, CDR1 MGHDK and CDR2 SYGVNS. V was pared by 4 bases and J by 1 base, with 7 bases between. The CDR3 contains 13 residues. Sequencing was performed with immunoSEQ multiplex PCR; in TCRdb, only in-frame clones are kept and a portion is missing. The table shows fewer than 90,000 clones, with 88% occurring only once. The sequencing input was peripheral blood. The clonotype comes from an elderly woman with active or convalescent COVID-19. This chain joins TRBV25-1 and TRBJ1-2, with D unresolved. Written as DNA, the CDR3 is TGTGCCAGCAGTGTGACACTTAACTATGGCTACACCTTC. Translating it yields CASSVTLNYGYTF.